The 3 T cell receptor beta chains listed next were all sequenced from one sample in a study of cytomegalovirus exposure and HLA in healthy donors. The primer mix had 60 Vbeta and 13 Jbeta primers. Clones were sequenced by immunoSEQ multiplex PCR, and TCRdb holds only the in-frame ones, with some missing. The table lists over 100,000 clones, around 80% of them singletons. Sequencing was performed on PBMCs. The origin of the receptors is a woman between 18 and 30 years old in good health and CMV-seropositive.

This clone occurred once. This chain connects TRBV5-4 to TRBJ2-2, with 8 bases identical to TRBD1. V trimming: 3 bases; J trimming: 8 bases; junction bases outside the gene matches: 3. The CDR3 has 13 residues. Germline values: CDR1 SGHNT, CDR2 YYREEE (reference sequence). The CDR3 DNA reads TGTGCCAGCAGCTGGGGGACAGGAGGGGAGCTGTTTTTT. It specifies CASSWGTGGELFF.

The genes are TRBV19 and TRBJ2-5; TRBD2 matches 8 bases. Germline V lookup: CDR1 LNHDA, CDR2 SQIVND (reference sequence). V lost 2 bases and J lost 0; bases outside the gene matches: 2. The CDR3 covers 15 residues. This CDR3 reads CASSITSGNQETQYF. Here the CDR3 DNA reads TGTGCCAGTAGTATAACTAGCGGCAACCAAGAGACCCAGTACTTC.

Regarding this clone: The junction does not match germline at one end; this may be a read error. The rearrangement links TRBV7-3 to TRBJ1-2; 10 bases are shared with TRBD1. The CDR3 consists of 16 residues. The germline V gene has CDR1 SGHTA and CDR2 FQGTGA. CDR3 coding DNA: TGTTCCAGCAGCCCCTCCGGGACAGGGGAGGCCTACGGCTACACCTTC. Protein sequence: CSSSPSGTGEAYGYTF.